One and the same sample provided the 8 T cell receptor beta chains below, sequenced in a study of cytomegalovirus exposure and HLA in healthy donors. The PCR ran on 60 Vbeta and 13 Jbeta primers. Clones were sequenced by immunoSEQ multiplex PCR, and TCRdb holds only the in-frame ones, with some missing. This sample has 150,000 to 200,000 clones, with 81% found just once. The sequenced sample consisted of PBMCs. The receptor source for this set is a man younger than 35 in good health and CMV-seronegative.

With respect to this clone: Other nucleotide sequences in the sample specify the same CDR3. The chain links TRBV7-8 to TRBJ1-1, with D hard to call. From germline, CDR1 is SGHVS and CDR2 FQNEAQ. Trimming pared 1 base from V and 0 bases from J, leaving 9 bases between. This CDR3 comprises 15 residues. Written as DNA, the CDR3 is TGTGCCAGCAGCTTAGGAGGTGTTATGAACACTGAAGCTTTCTTT. As protein: CASSLGGVMNTEAFF.

V is TRBV18 and J is TRBJ1-1; D gene uncertain. The CDR3 covers 15 residues. The V end was cut by 0 bases, the J end by 0 bases, with 8 bases between. The germline V gene encodes CDR1 KGHSH and CDR2 LQKENI. The CDR3 here is CASSPPNSMNTEAFF. The CDR3 DNA follows: TGTGCCAGCTCACCACCGAATAGTATGAACACTGAAGCTTTCTTT.

CDR3 bases: TGCGCCAGCAGCCCCCGGGTTATGGCCAGCAATCAGCCCCAGCATTTT. Translated, it gives CASSPRVMASNQPQHF. The rearrangement links TRBV4-1 to TRBJ1-5; the D is unclear. This CDR3 contains 16 residues. The germline gives CDR1 MGHRA, CDR2 YSYEKL. Trimming stripped 4 bases from V and 1 base from J, with 14 bases between.

The chain links TRBV7-6 to TRBJ2-3; a possible D gene is TRBD2 (6 bases). Germline V CDR1 and CDR2: SGHVS, FNYEAQ. CDR3 length: 15 residues. Between the trimmed V and J ends, which lost 1 base and 1 base, there was a span of 9 bases. CDR3 loop: CASSLGRERTDTQYF. DNA for the CDR3: TGTGCCAGCAGCTTAGGCCGGGAGCGCACAGATACGCAGTATTTT.

This clone was seen more than once but under ten times. The V and J genes are TRBV12-2 and TRBJ1-2. TRBV12-2 counts as a pseudogene. CDR3 length: 18 amino acids. This CDR3 is CASRLARGFPKSNYGYTF. The CDR3 region has the DNA TGTGCAAGTCGCTTAGCGCGCGGGTTCCCTAAATCTAACTATGGCTACACCTTC.

The chain joins TRBV6-1 to TRBJ1-3; D is unclear. This CDR3 is built from 14 residues. The V end was cut by 7 bases, the J end by 0 bases, with 10 bases between. Germline V gene sequence: CDR1 MNHNS, CDR2 SASEGT. CDR3 in amino acids: CASIYTFSGNTIYF. For the CDR3, the DNA is TGTGCCAGCATTTACACCTTCTCTGGAAACACCATATATTTT.

The chain employs TRBV27 and TRBJ1-6, with 7 bases matching TRBD1. This CDR3 region has 15 residues. Germline V gene data show CDR1 as MNHEY and CDR2 as SMNVEV (reference sequence). V dropped 5 bases and J dropped 8; count of bases not matched to a gene: 9. The CDR3 loop is CASSKNRDSYSPLHF. As DNA, the CDR3 is TGTGCCAGCAGTAAAAACAGGGACAGCTATTCACCCCTCCACTTT.

The CDR3 is CASSQTMATMNTEAFF. CDR3 DNA sequence: TGTGCCAGCAGCCAGACAATGGCCACGATGAACACTGAAGCTTTCTTT. The chain joins TRBV7-8 to TRBJ1-1; D is unclear. V lost 5 bases to trimming and J lost 0 bases, with 16 bases between them. CDR1 SGHVS and CDR2 FQNEAQ come from the germline V gene. The length of the CDR3 is 16 residues. Complete variable domain (other parts from reference TRBV7-8 and TRBJ1-1): GAGVSQSPRYKVAKRGQDVALRCDPISGHVSLFWYQQALGQGPEFLTYFQNEAQLDKSGLPSDRFFAERPEGSVSTLKIQRTQQEDSAVYLCASSQTMATMNTEAFFGQGTRLTVV.